Each of the 13 T cell receptor beta chains below was sequenced from the same sample in a study of Ad26.COV2.S vaccination and SARS-CoV-2 variants (dated by TCRdb to the early 2020s). The receptor library was made with the immunoSEQ multiplex PCR assay. The table was pulled from immuneACCESS by TCRdb, which kept in-frame rearrangements only. Such tables lose some clones; where checked, under half of the loss comes from unresolved V genes, and the rest has no known cause. Present in this sample are approximately 340,000 clones, 70% to 90% of which were seen just once. 2.5% to 3.5% of the sample belongs to the ten largest clones. The treatment or condition label, read with the paper, signifies: about 20 received Ad26.COV2.S at low or high dose, single or two shots; five or six received placebo; per-sample allocation not given. Repertoires of vaccine and placebo recipients were sequenced from samples taken on day 63 after the first injection.

The material was peripheral blood, obtained in a trial of Ad26.COV2.S vaccine versus placebo. The receptors were sampled from a person aged 18-60 years who received the Ad26.COV2.S COVID-19 vaccine or a placebo.

This clone was detected only a few times. V gene TRBV27 combines with J gene TRBJ2-3, with 11 bases that match TRBD1. The germline V gene has CDR1 MNHEY and CDR2 SMNVEV (reference sequence). V was pared by 5 bases and J by 5 bases, with 9 bases of the junction left unmatched. The CDR3 consists of 16 residues. The CDR3: CASSGRLGTGGDTQYF. CDR3 nucleotides: TGTGCCAGCAGTGGACGGCTCGGGACAGGGGGAGATACGCAGTATTTT.

The rearrangement links TRBV18 to TRBJ2-5; 9 nucleotides match TRBD2. With 2 bases clipped from V and 4 bases from J, the junction kept 5 bases outside the gene matches. The CDR3 consists of 15 residues. Germline assignment: CDR1 KGHSH and CDR2 LQKENI. In DNA, the CDR3 is TGTGCCAGCTCACCAGGGCTAGCGGGGATAGAGACCCAGTACTTC. Protein product: CASSPGLAGIETQYF. The variable domain in full, with the rest retrieved from reference TRBV18 and TRBJ2-5, is NAGVMQNPRHLVRRRGQEARLRCSPMKGHSHVYWYRQLPEEGLKFMVYLQKENIIDESGMPKERFSAEFPKEGPSILRIQQVVRGDSAAYFCASSPGLAGIETQYFGPGTRLLVL.

V and J are TRBV4-3 and TRBJ1-3, with D unresolved. This CDR3 has 15 amino acids. In germline, CDR1 is LGHNA, CDR2 YSLEER. Between the trimmed V and J ends, which lost 0 bases and 0 bases, there was a span of 6 bases. The CDR3 reads CASSQDGHSGNTIYF. In DNA, the CDR3 is TGCGCCAGCAGCCAAGATGGGCACTCTGGAAACACCATATATTTT.

V and J are TRBV5-5 and TRBJ1-1, with a weak D call TRBD1 (5 bases). The CDR3 sequence is 14 residues long. V lost 0 bases, J lost 4 bases, and 10 bases lay in between. From germline, CDR1 is SGHKS and CDR2 YYEKEE (reference sequence). CDR3 bases: TGTGCCAGCAGCTTGGAGGGGCACAGCACTGAAGCTTTCTTT. Amino acid sequence: CASSLEGHSTEAFF.

The chain has TRBV5-1 and TRBJ2-7; tentatively, D is TRBD1 or TRBD2 (5 bases each). Trimming took 4 bases from V and 2 from J, leaving 16 bases between them. Per germline, CDR1 SGHRS and CDR2 YFSETQ. The CDR3 is 15 residues long. CDR3 amino acids: CASSPGSGAPYEQYF. CDR3 nucleotide sequence: TGCGCCAGCAGCCCGGGAAGTGGGGCCCCCTACGAGCAGTACTTC.

The chain is built from TRBV9 and TRBJ2-7, with 7 positions matching TRBD2. V lost 5 bases to trimming and J lost 1 base; unmatched junction nucleotides: 6. The CDR3 extends over 14 amino acids. Germline V gene lookup returns CDR1 SGDLS and CDR2 YYNGEE. The CDR3 DNA reads as TGTGCCAGCAGTGCGGGGGTTACTTCCTACGAGCAGTACTTC. Its protein is CASSAGVTSYEQYF.

About this clone itself: An end of the junction does not agree with germline; a read error may underlie this. The chain uses TRBV3-1 (or the pseudogene TRBV3-2) and TRBJ2-5; D not certain. Germline values: CDR1 LGHDT, CDR2 YNNKEL (reference sequence). This CDR3 contains 13 residues. CDR3 amino acids: CASRQGNGETQYF. CDR3 bases: TGTGCCAGCAGGCAAGGGAACGGAGAGACCCAGTACTTC.

The rearrangement links TRBV5-4 to TRBJ1-2; a possible D gene is TRBD1 (5 bases). The CDR3 contains 16 residues. Trimming took off 0 bases at V and 1 base at J, with 13 bases between the two ends. Per the germline V gene, CDR1 is SGHNT and CDR2 is YYREEE (reference sequence). CDR3 nucleotides: TGTGCCAGCAGCTTGGGTTCCAGGGAGATTAACTATGGCTACACCTTC. It encodes CASSLGSREINYGYTF.

The chain is built from TRBV3-1 (or the pseudogene TRBV3-2) and TRBJ1-3, with D tentatively TRBD1 (5 bases). CDR1 is LGHDT, CDR2 YNNKEL, per germline (reference sequence). Trimming took off 4 bases at V and 0 bases at J, with 10 bases between the two ends. The CDR3 extends over 15 amino acids. CDR3 nucleotide sequence: TGTGCCAGCAGCCCCCGGGGGGTCTCTGGAAACACCATATATTTT. Translation: CASSPRGVSGNTIYF.

This chain joins TRBV15 and TRBJ2-1; TRBD2 matches 9 bases. With 0 bases clipped from V and 9 bases from J, the junction kept 9 bases outside the gene matches. In germline, CDR1 is LNHNV, CDR2 YYDKDF (reference sequence). The length of the CDR3 is 16 residues. The CDR3 region has the DNA TGTGCCACCAGCAGAGATATTAGCGGGAGCCAACCTGAGCAGTTCTTC. Translation gives CATSRDISGSQPEQFF.

About this clone: A junction end diverges from the germline sequence, so it may reflect a read error. The CDR3 DNA reads TGTGCTAGCAGCCAGGACAGGGGAACGCAGTATTTT. Translation: CASSQDRGTQYF. V gene TRBV7-7 combines with J gene TRBJ2-3, with 9 bases aligning to TRBD1. The CDR3 extends over 12 amino acids. The germline V gene encodes CDR1 SSHAT and CDR2 FNYEAQ (reference sequence).

CDR3 in amino acids: CAWSESSYNSPLHF. As DNA, the CDR3 is TGTGCCTGGAGTGAGAGCTCCTATAATTCACCCCTCCACTTT. The rearrangement links TRBV30 to TRBJ1-6; the D is unclear. V was pared by 1 base and J by 0 bases, with 4 bases between. There are 14 residues in the CDR3. The germline gives CDR1 GTSNPN, CDR2 SVGIG (reference sequence).

This chain uses TRBV4-1 with TRBJ2-3; no clear D gene. V was cut by 2 bases and J by 0 bases, with 3 bases left in between. CDR3 size: 13 residues. The germline V gene encodes CDR1 MGHRA and CDR2 YSYEKL. The CDR3 nucleotides are TGCGCCAGCAGCCAAACTAGCACAGATACGCAGTATTTT. Its translation: CASSQTSTDTQYF.